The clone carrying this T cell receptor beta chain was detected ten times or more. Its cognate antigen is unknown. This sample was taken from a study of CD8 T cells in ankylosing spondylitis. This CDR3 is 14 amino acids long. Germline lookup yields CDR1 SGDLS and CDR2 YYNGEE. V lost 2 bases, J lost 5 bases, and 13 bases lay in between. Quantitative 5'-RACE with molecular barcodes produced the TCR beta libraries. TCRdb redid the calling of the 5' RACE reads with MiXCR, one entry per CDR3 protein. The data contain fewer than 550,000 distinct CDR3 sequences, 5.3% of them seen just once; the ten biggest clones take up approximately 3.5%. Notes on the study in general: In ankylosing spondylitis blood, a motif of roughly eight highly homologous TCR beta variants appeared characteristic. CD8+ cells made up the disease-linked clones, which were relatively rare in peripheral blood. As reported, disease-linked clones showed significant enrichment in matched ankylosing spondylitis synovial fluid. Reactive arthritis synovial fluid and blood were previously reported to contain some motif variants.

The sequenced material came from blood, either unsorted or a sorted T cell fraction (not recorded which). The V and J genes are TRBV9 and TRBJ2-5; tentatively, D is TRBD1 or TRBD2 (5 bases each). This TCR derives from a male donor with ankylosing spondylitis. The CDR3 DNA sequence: TGTGCCAGCAGCGTTGGGGTCTGGGGGGAGACCCAGTACTTC. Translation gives CASSVGVWGETQYF.